The present entry profiles one T cell receptor beta chain with its context. As handled by the study authors: Reference gene primers were amplified, and this amplification served to estimate nucleated cell counts. Assay used: immunoSEQ multiplex PCR; TCRdb lists only in-frame clones, some missing. That table supplies the V and J calls and clone size; D and trimming were determined from the DNA. The repertoire consists of about 380,000 clones, with roughly 86% occurring once and the leading ten covering 1.3%. This entry is derived from a study of blood T cell repertoires in COVID-19. Across the study: The United States, Italy and Spain were the sources of the acute and convalescent COVID-19 samples. PBMCs, B-cell-depleted T cells, or T cells were the source of the cDNA or gDNA that made up the material.

CDR3 length: 14 amino acids. Germline CDR1 is SGHTA and CDR2 is FQGTGA. V was cut by 6 bases and J by 1 base, with 7 bases left in between. Allocation to cohorts depended on clinical history reported by the participants. This TCR was recovered from a man aged 25-40 years who had recovered from COVID-19. The source material was PBMCs or T cells enriched from blood (not recorded which). This chain uses TRBV7-3 with TRBJ2-6, with D tentatively TRBD2 (5 bases). The CDR3, as DNA: TGTGCCAGCAGATCGGGGTCTGGGGCCAACGTCCTGACTTTC. Amino acids: CASRSGSGANVLTF.